This TCR beta chain emerged from a study of blood T cell repertoires in COVID-19. About the research overall: COVID-19 samples from acute and convalescent phases originated in the United States, Italy and Spain. Sources were T cells, B-cell-depleted T cells, or PBMCs; the material itself was cDNA or gDNA.

Per the authors' pipeline: By means of reference gene primer amplification, nucleated cell counts were estimated. Clones were sequenced by immunoSEQ multiplex PCR, and TCRdb holds only the in-frame ones, with some missing. D and trimming come from the DNA, and the V and J calls and clone size come from that table. Of 85,000 to 100,000 clones in the sample, 90% are singletons; the top ten hold approximately 1.5%. The CDR3 covers 11 residues. Germline V lookup: CDR1 SNHLY, CDR2 FYNNEI. V was clipped by 5 bases and J by 14 bases; unmatched bases: 7. This chain links TRBV2 with TRBJ1-2; TRBD1 matches at 8 bases. Sequenced sample: peripheral blood. The TCR was taken from a man aged 55 to 70 with acute or convalescent COVID-19. The CDR3 here is CASSPGQGNTF. For the CDR3, the DNA is TGTGCCAGCAGTCCCGGACAGGGAAATACCTTC.